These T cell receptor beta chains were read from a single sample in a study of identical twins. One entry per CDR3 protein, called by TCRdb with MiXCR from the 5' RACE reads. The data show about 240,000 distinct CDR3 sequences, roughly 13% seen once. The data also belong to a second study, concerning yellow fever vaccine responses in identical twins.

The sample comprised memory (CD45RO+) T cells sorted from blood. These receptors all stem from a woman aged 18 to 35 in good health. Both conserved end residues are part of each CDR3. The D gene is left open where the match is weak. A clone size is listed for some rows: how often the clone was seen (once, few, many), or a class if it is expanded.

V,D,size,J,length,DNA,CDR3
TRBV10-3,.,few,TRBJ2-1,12,TGTGCCATCAGTCCGGGGGAGAATGAGCAGTTCTTC,CAISPGENEQFF
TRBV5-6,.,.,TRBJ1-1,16,TGTGCCAGCAGCTTGGCAGGGACACCCGTGAACACTGAAGCTTTCTTT,CASSLAGTPVNTEAFF
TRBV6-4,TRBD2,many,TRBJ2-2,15,TGTGCCAGCAGTCCCACTAGCGGAGGTACCGGGGAGCTGTTTTTT,CASSPTSGGTGELFF
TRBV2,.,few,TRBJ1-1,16,TGTGCCAGCAGTCTCCGGGTGGAGCCCTCAAGCACTGAAGCTTTCTTT,CASSLRVEPSSTEAFF
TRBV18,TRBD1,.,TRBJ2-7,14,TGTGCCAGCTCCCCGACAGGGACGTCCTACGAGCAGTACTTC,CASSPTGTSYEQYF
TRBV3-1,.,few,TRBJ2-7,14,TGTGCCAGCAGCTCCCGATCTGGGGAGACCGAGCAGTACTTC,CASSSRSGETEQYF
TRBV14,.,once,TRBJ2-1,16,TGTGCCAGCAGCCAAGATAGCAGCCTCCAAATTAGAGAGCAGTTCTTC,CASSQDSSLQIREQFF
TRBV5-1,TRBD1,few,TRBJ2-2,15,TGCGCCAGCAGCTTCGGACAGGCGAACACCGGGGAGCTGTTTTTT,CASSFGQANTGELFF
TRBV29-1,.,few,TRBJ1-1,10,TGCAGCGTTGAAGATACCGGGGCTTTCTTT,CSVEDTGAFF
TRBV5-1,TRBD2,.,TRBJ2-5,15,TGCGCCAGCAGCTCCCGACTAGCGGGCGGCGGGACCCAGTACTTC,CASSSRLAGGGTQYF
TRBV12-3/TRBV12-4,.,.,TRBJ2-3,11,TGTGCGAGCGGGCAGACAGATACGCAGTATTTT,CASGQTDTQYF
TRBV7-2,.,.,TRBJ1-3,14,TGTGCCAGCAGCCAGACAGATTCTGGAAACACCATATATTTT,CASSQTDSGNTIYF
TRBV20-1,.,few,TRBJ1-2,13,TGCAGTGCTGCGGGGATTGCTAACTATGGCTACACCTTC,CSAAGIANYGYTF
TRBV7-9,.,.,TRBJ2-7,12,TGTGCCAGCAGCTACGACGAGAGCGAGCAGTACTTC,CASSYDESEQYF
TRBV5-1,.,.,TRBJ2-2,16,TGCGCCAGCAGTAGAACAGGCAGGGGCAGCACCGGGGAGCTGTTTTTT,CASSRTGRGSTGELFF
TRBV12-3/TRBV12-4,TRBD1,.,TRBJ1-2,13,TGTGCCAGCAGTTTAGCGGGACAGGGAGGCTACACCTTC,CASSLAGQGGYTF
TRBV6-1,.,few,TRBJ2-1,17,TGTGCCAGCAGGGGAACACTGCAGGGCCGACCGAACAATGAGCAGTTCTTC,CASRGTLQGRPNNEQFF
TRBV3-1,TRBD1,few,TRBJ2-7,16,TGTGCCAGCAGCCCCCGGACAGGGTTCCGACACTACGAGCAGTACTTC,CASSPRTGFRHYEQYF
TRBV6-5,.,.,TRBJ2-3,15,TGTGCCAGCAGTTACACGACCAACCCGGGGGATACGCAGTATTTT,CASSYTTNPGDTQYF
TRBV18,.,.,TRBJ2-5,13,TGTGCCAGCTCACCACCCGTTTGGGAGACCCAGTACTTC,CASSPPVWETQYF
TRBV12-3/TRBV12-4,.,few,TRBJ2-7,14,TGTGCCAGCAGTTTTTCGGGCAGGGTGGACGAGCAGTACTTC,CASSFSGRVDEQYF
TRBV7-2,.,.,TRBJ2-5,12,TGTGCCAGCAGCTTCTCCGGGGAGACCCAGTACTTC,CASSFSGETQYF
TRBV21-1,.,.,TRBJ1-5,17,TGTGCCAGCAGCACCCGCATGACAGGGGAAAACAATCAGCCCCAGCATTTT,CASSTRMTGENNQPQHF
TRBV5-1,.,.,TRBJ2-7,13,TGCGCCAGCAGCTTTGAAACTTTCTACGAGCAGTACTTC,CASSFETFYEQYF
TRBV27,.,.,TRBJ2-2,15,TGTGCCAGCAGTTCGGGGCCAATAAACACCGGGGAGCTGTTTTTT,CASSSGPINTGELFF
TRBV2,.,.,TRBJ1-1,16,TGTGCCAGCAGTGAAAGGCAGGGAGTGGAAGACCCTGAAGCTTTCTTT,CASSERQGVEDPEAFF
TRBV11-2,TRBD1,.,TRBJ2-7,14,TGTGCCAGCAGCCCCGGGACAGGCGGGATCGAGCAGTACTTC,CASSPGTGGIEQYF
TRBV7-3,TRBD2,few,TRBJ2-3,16,TGTGCCAGCAGCTTACGACTAGCGGGGGCCACAGATACGCAGTATTTT,CASSLRLAGATDTQYF
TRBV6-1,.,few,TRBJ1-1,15,TGTGCCAGCACCCTCCCCCGGGCGGGCGACACTGAAGCTTTCTTT,CASTLPRAGDTEAFF
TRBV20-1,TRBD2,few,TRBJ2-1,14,TGCAGTGCACCGACTAGCGAGTCCTACAATGAGCAGTTCTTC,CSAPTSESYNEQFF
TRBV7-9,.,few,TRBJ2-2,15,TGTGCCAGCAGCTTAGCAAACCTAAACACCGGGGAGCTGTTTTTT,CASSLANLNTGELFF
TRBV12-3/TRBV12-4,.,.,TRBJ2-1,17,TGTGCCAGCAGTTTAGATCCGGCCCTAAGCTCCTACAATGAGCAGTTCTTC,CASSLDPALSSYNEQFF
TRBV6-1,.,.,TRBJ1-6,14,TGTGCCAGCAGTGCGGGCAGTTATAATTCACCCCTCCACTTT,CASSAGSYNSPLHF